The 22 T cell receptor beta chains in this list originate from one sample, sequenced in a study of immune heterogeneity within non-small cell lung tumors. CDR3 of TCR beta was amplified by multiplex PCR that used 32 V and 13 J primers. TCRdb recomputed calls from the multiplex PCR reads with MiXCR, one row per CDR3 protein. The sample records over 20,000 distinct CDR3 sequences, over 25% being singletons. Genomic DNA from bulk tumor acted as the template, and about 600 ng was loaded per sample. Multiple widely separated biopsies were taken from each primary tumor at surgery. Patients underwent curative surgery for non-small cell lung cancer (untreated and newly diagnosed). The sequenced sample was lung tumor tissue. Receptors originate from a man aged 40-50 years with non-small cell lung cancer.

The CDR3 DNA is TGCAGTGCGACGACAGCTTTCCAAGAGACCCAGTACTTC. Protein: CSATTAFQETQYF. This chain joins TRBV20-1 and TRBJ2-5; D is possibly TRBD1 (5 bases). Trimming took off 6 bases at V and 1 base at J, with 12 bases between the two ends. CDR1 is DFQATT and CDR2 is SNEGSKA in the germline V gene (reference sequence). The CDR3 runs to 13 residues.

This clonotype is medium-sized. This CDR3 reads CASKTGQHTEAFF. Written as DNA, the CDR3 is TGTGCCAGTAAGACGGGACAACACACTGAAGCTTTCTTT. The genes are TRBV19 and TRBJ1-1, with D perhaps matching TRBD1 (6 bases). CDR1 is LNHDA, CDR2 SQIVND, per germline (reference sequence). This CDR3 is 13 amino acids long. The ends were cut back, 7 bases at V and 3 bases at J, with 12 bases in the middle.

This clonotype is judged medium-sized. The chain carries TRBV4-3 and TRBJ1-1, with D maybe TRBD1 (6 bases). The CDR3 length is 16 residues. V lost 0 bases and J 0 bases, leaving 11 bases between the germline ends. Germline loops: CDR1 LGHNA, CDR2 YSLEER. CDR3: CASSQDWGDMNTEAFF. Here the CDR3 DNA reads TGCGCCAGCAGCCAAGATTGGGGGGACATGAACACTGAAGCTTTCTTT.

This clonotype was seen only a few times. CDR3 in amino acids: CASSGGRAFETQYF. The CDR3 DNA reads as TGTGCCAGCAGTGGCGGGAGGGCCTTTGAGACCCAGTACTTC. The chain recombines TRBV2 with TRBJ2-5; TRBD2 matches at 9 bases. The CDR3 is 14 amino acids. V lost 4 bases and J lost 5; bases outside the gene matches: 5. The germline CDR1 and CDR2 sequences are SNHLY and FYNNEI.

Turning to this clonotype: A much larger clone lies one base from this, so it may be a read error. V and J are TRBV18 and TRBJ2-7, with a tentative D call TRBD2 (6 bases). The V end lost 2 bases, the J end lost 1 base, and 9 bases lay between the germline ends. There are 14 residues in the CDR3. Germline-derived CDR1 and CDR2 are KGHSH and LQKENI. CDR3 DNA sequence: TGTGCCAGCTCACCAACGGCGGGATCCTACGAGCAGTACTTC. Translated, it gives CASSPTAGSYEQYF.

This clonotype has just a few counts. The genes are TRBV6-1 and TRBJ2-1; TRBD1 aligns across 10 bases. J gave up 7 bases and V 5 bases, and 8 bases lay outside the gene matches. CDR3 length: 15 amino acids. CDR1 is MNHNS and CDR2 is SASEGT in the germline V gene. CDR3 nucleotides: TGTGCCAGCAGTTTCGGGACAGGGGTTGGTAATGAGCAGTTCTTC. Encoded protein: CASSFGTGVGNEQFF.

This clonotype was detected many times. This chain connects TRBV12-3 or TRBV12-4 to TRBJ1-3, with unresolved D. Deletions cut 6 bases from V and 0 bases from J, with 12 bases between. This CDR3 has 15 residues. CDR3 amino acids: CASSRRAGSGNTIYF. CDR3 coding DNA: TGTGCCAGCAGCCGCCGGGCCGGCTCTGGAAACACCATATATTTT.

This chain joins TRBV18 and TRBJ2-6; D perhaps matches TRBD2 (5 bases). Trimming stripped 3 bases from V and 2 bases from J, with 11 bases between. Looked up from germline, CDR1 is KGHSH and CDR2 is LQKENI. This CDR3 comprises 16 residues. CDR3 nucleotides: TGTGCCAGCTCACCCAAGACGGGGACTGGGGCCAACGTCCTGACTTTC. Amino acids: CASSPKTGTGANVLTF.

The table lists this clonotype with many counts. The rearrangement links TRBV27 to TRBJ1-1; D is ambiguous. Germline lookup yields CDR1 MNHEY and CDR2 SMNVEV (reference sequence). The CDR3 spans 15 residues. Trimming took 5 bases from V and 1 from J, leaving 14 bases between them. The CDR3 nucleotides are TGTGCCAGCAGTAACGAAGGACGGAGGAACACTGAAGCTTTCTTT. The encoded protein is CASSNEGRRNTEAFF.

The CDR3 DNA sequence: TGTGCCAGCAGCCAAGGACAACGGCAGACGAACACCGGGGAGCTGTTTTTT. Its translation: CASSQGQRQTNTGELFF. V usage is TRBV3-1 and J usage is TRBJ2-2; D unclear. Germline assignment: CDR1 LGHDT and CDR2 YNNKEL (reference sequence). CDR3 length: 17 amino acids. The germline V and J ends were trimmed by 1 base and 0 bases, with 12 bases remaining between them.

About this clonotype: This may be a read error, as it is one base from a much larger clone. V usage is TRBV6-1 and J usage is TRBJ2-7; possible D gene TRBD2, 5 bases. Trimming left V 1 base short and J 10 bases short, with 17 bases between. Germline CDR1 is MNHNS and CDR2 is SASEGT. CDR3 length equals 14 residues. CDR3 in amino acids: CASSEGGPGGDQYF. CDR3 nucleotide sequence: TGTGCCAGCAGTGAAGGAGGCCCAGGAGGCGACCAGTACTTC.

The rearrangement links TRBV7-9 to TRBJ1-1; 8 nucleotides agree with TRBD1. The junction had 8 bases not matched to a gene; V was cut back by 5 bases and J by 3 bases. The germline V gene encodes CDR1 SEHNR and CDR2 FQNEAQ (reference sequence). The CDR3 has 15 amino acids. The CDR3 reads CASSPRTGFDTEAFF. DNA of the CDR3: TGTGCCAGCAGCCCGAGGACAGGGTTTGACACTGAAGCTTTCTTT.

Worth noting for this clonotype: The junction shows a germline mismatch at one end, possibly a read error. The chain has TRBV30 and TRBJ2-4; weak D call: TRBD2 (5 bases). The DNA end is more similar to TRBJ2-3, so the J call may be wrong. The V gene's germline CDR1 is GTSNPN and CDR2 SVGIG (reference sequence). The CDR3 contains 12 residues. Written as DNA, the CDR3 is TGTCCCTGGAGTCGAGGGCCGGATACGCAGTATTTT. Its protein product is CPWSRGPDTQYF.

The chain combines TRBV5-4 with TRBJ2-2; tentatively, D is TRBD1 (6 bases). CDR3 length: 14 residues. The V gene's germline CDR1 is SGHNT and CDR2 YYREEE (reference sequence). Between the trimmed V and J ends, which lost 4 bases and 5 bases, there was a span of 12 bases. The chain's CDR3 is CASSLQGTTGELFF. CDR3 coding DNA: TGTGCCAGCAGCCTACAGGGAACGACCGGGGAGCTGTTTTTT. The whole variable domain, filled in from reference TRBV5-4 and TRBJ2-2, reads ETGVTQSPTHLIKTRGQQVTLRCSSQSGHNTVSWYQQALGQGPQFIFQYYREEENGRGNFPPRFSGLQFPNYSSELNVNALELDDSALYLCASSLQGTTGELFFGEGSRLTVL.

The CDR3 bases are TGTGCCAGCTCACCCGGGAATAGCAATCAGCCCCAGCATTTT. As protein: CASSPGNSNQPQHF. The chain has TRBV18 and TRBJ1-5; no definite D call. V lost 3 bases, J lost 0 bases, and 6 bases lay in between. Germline CDR1 and CDR2: KGHSH and LQKENI. The CDR3 is 14 amino acids.

This clonotype was counted between two and nine times. The chain uses TRBV2 and TRBJ1-1, with TRBD1 matching 8 bases. The junction had 17 bases not matched to a gene; V was cut back by 3 bases and J by 5 bases. The CDR3 spans 18 residues. CDR1 and CDR2 (germline): SNHLY, FYNNEI. The CDR3 sequence is CASSDTGGAGGRGTEAFF. The CDR3 DNA reads as TGTGCCAGCAGTGACACTGGGGGTGCAGGGGGCAGGGGAACTGAAGCTTTCTTT.

The sample holds one count of this clonotype. An end of the junction does not agree with germline; a read error may underlie this. The chain employs TRBV12-3 or TRBV12-4 and TRBJ1-5; D is possibly TRBD1 (6 bases). This CDR3 region has 13 residues. This chain's CDR3 is CASRGQINQSQHF. In nucleotides, the CDR3 is TGTGCCAGCAGAGGACAGATCAATCAGTCCCAGCATTTT.

This clonotype turned up a few times. This sequence joins TRBV25-1 and TRBJ2-1; 9 nucleotides align to TRBD2. The junction had 7 bases not matched to a gene; V was cut back by 3 bases and J by 1 base. CDR3 size: 17 residues. From germline, CDR1 is MGHDK and CDR2 SYGVNS. The CDR3 protein is CASSDPLSGRSYNEQFF. CDR3 bases: TGTGCCAGCAGTGACCCCCTTAGCGGGAGATCCTACAATGAGCAGTTCTTC.

This clonotype was detected only a few times. The V call is TRBV5-1, the J call TRBJ1-6; D gene unclear. Germline CDR1 and CDR2: SGHRS and YFSETQ. The V and J ends lost 5 bases and 4 bases respectively, with 16 bases between them. This CDR3 comprises 16 residues. CDR3 in DNA: TGCGCCAGCAGTACGGGATGGGAGCTGTATAATTCACCCCTCCACTTT. It codes for CASSTGWELYNSPLHF.

The CDR3 loop reads CATSDFGGAGGISKNIQYF. CDR3 nucleotides: TGTGCCACCAGTGATTTTGGGGGGGCAGGGGGTATTTCCAAAAACATTCAGTACTTC. V gene TRBV24-1 combines with J gene TRBJ2-4, with D perhaps assigned TRBD1 or TRBD2 (7 bases each). The CDR3 spans 19 residues. The germline V and J ends were trimmed by 1 base and 2 bases, with 20 bases remaining between them. The germline V gene has CDR1 KGHDR and CDR2 SFDVKD.

This clonotype has a handful of counts. The genes are TRBV10-3 and TRBJ2-7, with no clear D. Trimming removed 6 bases at V and 7 bases at J, with 13 bases between. Per the germline V gene, CDR1 is ENHRY and CDR2 is SYGVKD. CDR3 length: 12 amino acids. The CDR3 here is CAISDNTWEQYF. The CDR3 DNA reads TGTGCCATCAGCGACAACACCTGGGAGCAGTACTTC.

There are many counts of this clonotype. V gene TRBV7-8 combines with J gene TRBJ1-6; maybe TRBD1 (5 bases). This CDR3 has 16 amino acids. CDR1 and CDR2 (germline): SGHVS, FQNEAQ. Trimming removed 5 bases at V and 6 bases at J, with 17 bases between. This CDR3 is CASSPRTSLGNSPLHF. The CDR3 DNA reads as TGTGCCAGCAGCCCCCGGACAAGCTTGGGTAATTCACCCCTCCACTTT.